The present T cell receptor beta chain was sequenced within a study of CXCR3-negative and CXCR3-positive naive CD8 T cells. Study observations and caveats: Partially decreased CXCR3 expression was recorded after cryopreservation, and fresh PBMCs were used in most assays. CXCR3-positive naive cells carried more hydrophobic TRB CDR3s than CXCR3-negative naive cells did. Both naive subsets had comparably high diversity; memory CD8+ cells much lower. Memory cells differed in TRBV-TRBJ usage, but naive CXCR3-negative and CXCR3-positive cells had similar usage.

A few hundred thousand cells per CD8+ T cell subset were flow-sorted in triplicate. This CDR3 comprises 17 residues. Looked up from germline, CDR1 is LNHDA and CDR2 is SQIVND (reference sequence). The TRB libraries of cDNA were built by UMI-labeled 5' RACE. TCRdb reprocessed the 5' RACE reads; each CDR3 protein has one entry and no DNA is given. The listing records over 100,000 distinct CDR3 sequences. A word on this clonotype: What it binds is unknown.

The TCR sequence derives from a human donor in good health. Some clones in this sample may be carry-over from other donors' samples. Specimen: naive CXCR3+ CD8+ T cells from blood. The subset was: CD45RO-CCR7+CD27+CD95- naive CD8+ T cells expressing CXCR3 (TNR3+). The V call is TRBV19, the J call TRBJ2-2; TCRdb calls TRBD2, which cannot be checked without DNA. The CDR3 sequence: CASSIGAPGRATGELFF.